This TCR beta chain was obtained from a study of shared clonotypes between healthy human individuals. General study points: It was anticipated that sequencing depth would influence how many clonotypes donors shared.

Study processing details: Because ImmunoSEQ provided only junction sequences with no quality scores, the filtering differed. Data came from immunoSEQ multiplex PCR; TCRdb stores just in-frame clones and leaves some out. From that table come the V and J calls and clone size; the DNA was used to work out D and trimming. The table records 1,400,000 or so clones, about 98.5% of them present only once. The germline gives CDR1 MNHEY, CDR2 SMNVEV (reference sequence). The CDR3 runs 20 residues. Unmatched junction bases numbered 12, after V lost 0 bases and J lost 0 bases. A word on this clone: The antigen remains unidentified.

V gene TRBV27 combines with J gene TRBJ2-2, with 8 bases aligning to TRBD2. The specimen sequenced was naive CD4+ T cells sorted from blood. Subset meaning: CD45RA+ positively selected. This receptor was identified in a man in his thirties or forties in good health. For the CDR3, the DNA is TGTGCCAGCAGTTTATCGGGGCGGGGGGCGTCGGAGACGAACACCGGGGAGCTGTTTTTT. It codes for CASSLSGRGASETNTGELFF.